The clone carrying this T cell receptor (beta chain) has ten or more counts. The ends were cut back, 2 bases at V and 2 bases at J, with 7 bases in the middle. The CDR3 consists of 13 residues. The TCRbeta library incorporated unique molecular identifiers. Each CDR3 protein is one row after TCRdb ran MiXCR on the PCR reads. In the table there are hundreds of thousands of distinct CDR3 sequences, around a tenth of which are singletons. This sample is part of a study of T-cell reconstitution after alpha-beta-depleted transplantation in children. The source of this sequence is a male patient aged 2 to 9 who had a stem cell transplant for chronic granulomatous disease, so the T cells may come from the graft donor. The sample consisted of peripheral blood, taken 180 days after TCRalphabeta/CD19-depleted stem cell transplant. The V gene is TRBV12-3 or TRBV12-4, the J gene TRBJ2-7, with D perhaps TRBD1 (5 bases). The CDR3 sequence: CASSLRQPYEQYF. The CDR3, as DNA: TGTGCCAGCAGTTTAAGACAGCCCTACGAGCAGTACTTC.